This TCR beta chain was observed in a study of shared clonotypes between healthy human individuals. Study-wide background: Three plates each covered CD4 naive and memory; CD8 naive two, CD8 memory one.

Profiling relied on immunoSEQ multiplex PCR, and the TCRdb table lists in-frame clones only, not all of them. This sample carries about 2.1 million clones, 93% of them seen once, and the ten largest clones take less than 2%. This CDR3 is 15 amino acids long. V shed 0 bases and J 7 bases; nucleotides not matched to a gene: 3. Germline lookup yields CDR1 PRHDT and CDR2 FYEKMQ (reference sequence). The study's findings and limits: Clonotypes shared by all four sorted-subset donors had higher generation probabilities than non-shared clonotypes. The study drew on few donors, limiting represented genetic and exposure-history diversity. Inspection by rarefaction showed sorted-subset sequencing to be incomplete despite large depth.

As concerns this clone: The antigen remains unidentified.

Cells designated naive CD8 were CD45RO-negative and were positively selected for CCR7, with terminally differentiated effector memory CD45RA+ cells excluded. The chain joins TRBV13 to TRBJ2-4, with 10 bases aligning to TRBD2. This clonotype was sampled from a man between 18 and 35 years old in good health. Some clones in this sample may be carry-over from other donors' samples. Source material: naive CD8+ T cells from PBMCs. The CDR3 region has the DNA TGTGCCAGCAGCTTAGGGCTAGCGGGAGTTAACATTCAGTACTTC. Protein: CASSLGLAGVNIQYF.